This entry lists 18 T cell receptor beta chains sequenced from one sample in a study of blood T cells in healthy people across ages. For the second PCR, which ran for 7 to 11 cycles, a sample-barcoded 5' primer and a J-beta primer mix were used. MiXCR was run by TCRdb on the 5' RACE reads, yielding one entry per CDR3 protein. The data show 800,000 or so distinct CDR3 sequences, roughly 60% seen once. Material: blood. The receptors here all came from a man under 40 in good health.

This clonotype has only one observation. This sequence joins TRBV28 and TRBJ2-4, with 10 bases identical to TRBD1. The DNA end favors TRBJ2-7, so the J call may be wrong. CDR3 length: 15 residues. Per germline, CDR1 MDHEN and CDR2 SYDVKM. The CDR3 protein is CASSRIGQGAYEQYF. As DNA, the CDR3 is TGTGCCAGCAGTCGAATAGGACAGGGGGCCTACGAGCAGTACTTC.

In this sample, this clonotype turned up a few times. CDR3 loop: CASSFLTSVKTQYF. DNA for the CDR3: TGTGCCAGCAGTTTCTTGACTAGCGTGAAGACCCAGTACTTC. The chain uses TRBV6-2 or TRBV6-3 and TRBJ2-5, with 8 bases that match TRBD2. The trim removed 4 bases at V and 6 bases at J, leaving 7 bases unmatched. The germline gives CDR1 MNHEY, CDR2 SVGEGT. This CDR3 is 14 amino acids long.

This chain links TRBV6-2 or TRBV6-3 with TRBJ2-1, with TRBD2 matching over 9 bases. V lost 7 bases, J lost 0 bases, and 7 bases stayed unmatched. The length of the CDR3 is 16 residues. CDR1 MNHEY and CDR2 SVGEGT come from the germline V gene. The CDR3 region is CASISRRGGSYNEQFF. In DNA form, the CDR3 reads TGTGCCAGCATTTCTAGGCGGGGGGGCTCCTACAATGAGCAGTTCTTC.

The CDR3 loop is CASSLVGREAFF. CDR3 sequence (DNA): TGTGCCAGCAGCTTAGTCGGCAGGGAAGCTTTCTTT. This sequence joins TRBV11-2 and TRBJ1-1, with D unclear. V was trimmed by 1 base and J by 8 bases, leaving 8 bases between them. Germline V gene lookup returns CDR1 SGHAT and CDR2 FQNNGV. The CDR3 has 12 residues.

Comments on this clonotype: At one end, the junction sequence differs from germline, possibly due to a read error. J is TRBJ2-4 and V is TRBV5-1; 9 nucleotides match TRBD2. The J call is doubtful: the DNA matches TRBJ2-7 better. Germline V gene lookup returns CDR1 SGHRS and CDR2 YFSETQ. The CDR3 is 13 residues long. The CDR3 nucleotides read TGCGCCAACAGCGGGACTAGCAGCTACGAGCAGTACTTC. Translating gives CANSGTSSYEQYF.

This sequence joins TRBV12-3 or TRBV12-4 and TRBJ1-2; D uncertain. The CDR3 sequence is 14 residues long. V lost 3 bases to trimming and J lost 0 bases, with 8 bases between them. The CDR3 DNA reads as TGTGCCAGCAGTTTGAGTGGAGCTAACTATGGCTACACCTTC. It codes for CASSLSGANYGYTF.

CDR3 DNA: TGCAGTGCTAGAGCTACGTACCGGGCTAGCGGGGGATTAACAGATACGCAGTATTTT. Translation: CSARATYRASGGLTDTQYF. J is TRBJ2-3 and V is TRBV20-1; 10 bases are shared with TRBD2. CDR3 length: 19 residues. Trimming at V came to 1 base and at J to 3 bases, leaving 16 bases not matched to a gene. CDR1 and CDR2 (germline): DFQATT, SNEGSKA (reference sequence).

The chain uses TRBV20-1 and TRBJ2-7, with D possibly TRBD2 on 7 matching bases. V was pared by 6 bases and J by 2 bases, with 20 bases between. CDR3 length: 15 residues. Germline values: CDR1 DFQATT, CDR2 SNEGSKA (reference sequence). DNA of the CDR3: TGCAGTGCAGCACCGGGGCGGGGGCTCACCTACGAGCAGTACTTC. This gives the protein CSAAPGRGLTYEQYF.

The chain has TRBV20-1 and TRBJ2-1; D gene uncertain. The tail of the sequence fits TRBJ2-7 better, so the J call may be wrong. The CDR3 loop spans 14 amino acids. Germline CDR1 reads DFQATT; CDR2 reads SNEGSKA (reference sequence). As DNA, the CDR3 is TGCAGTGCTAGAACTGGAGCTGGTAACAATGAGCAGTACTTC. This encodes CSARTGAGNNEQYF.

The V call is TRBV20-1, the J call TRBJ1-1; D gene unclear. CDR3 length equals 12 residues. Trimming removed 2 bases from V and 4 bases from J, with 8 bases in between. Germline V gives CDR1 DFQATT, CDR2 SNEGSKA (reference sequence). DNA for the CDR3: TGCAGTGCTAGACAGTCGGCCACTGAAGCTTTCTTT. Encoded protein: CSARQSATEAFF.

The chain couples TRBV7-9 to TRBJ1-2; the D is unclear. The CDR3 runs to 14 residues. The V and J ends lost 1 base and 4 bases respectively, with 10 bases between them. The V gene's germline CDR1 is SEHNR and CDR2 FQNEAQ (reference sequence). The CDR3 reads CASSLGGSVYGYTF. Here the CDR3 DNA reads TGTGCCAGCAGCTTAGGGGGATCCGTCTATGGCTACACCTTC.

This clonotype was counted between two and nine times. V usage is TRBV5-1 and J usage is TRBJ2-3; 10 bases map to TRBD2. The germline V gene has CDR1 SGHRS and CDR2 YFSETQ. The J segment lost 5 bases and the V segment lost 4 bases, leaving 4 bases of the junction unmatched. The CDR3 length is 14 residues. The CDR3 bases are TGCGCCAGCAGCGTAGCGGGGGGTCAAGATACGCAGTATTTT. Translation: CASSVAGGQDTQYF. The full variable domain, completed using reference TRBV5-1 and TRBJ2-3, is KAGVTQTPRYLIKTRGQQVTLSCSPISGHRSVSWYQQTPGQGLQFLFEYFSETQRNKGNFPGRFSGRQFSNSRSEMNVSTLELGDSALYLCASSVAGGQDTQYFGPGTRLTVL.

This clonotype has only a few counts. DNA for the CDR3: TGTGCCAGCAGTTTGAAGGGGAGCAATCAGCCCCAGCATTTT. This sequence encodes CASSLKGSNQPQHF. The V and J genes are TRBV7-2 and TRBJ1-5; maybe TRBD1 (5 bases). V gave up 6 bases and J gave up 1 base, with 10 bases separating them. This CDR3 comprises 14 residues. CDR1 SGHTA and CDR2 FQGNSA come from the germline V gene.

This chain links TRBV6-5 with TRBJ2-1; 10 bases fit TRBD2. The CDR3 extends over 14 amino acids. V shed 7 bases, J shed 10 bases, and the junction held 10 bases outside the gene matches. Germline CDR1 MNHEY, CDR2 SVGAGI. The CDR3 DNA reads as TGTGCCAGCACTCCAAGCGGGGGGGCCCGGGAGCAGTTCTTC. Protein sequence: CASTPSGGAREQFF.

The CDR3 region has the DNA TGTGCCAGCAGCTTAACGACTAGCGGGGGAAGGGAGCAGTTCTTC. Its translation is CASSLTTSGGREQFF. This chain connects TRBV7-3 to TRBJ2-1; 12 bases align to TRBD2. J lost 10 bases, V lost 0 bases, and 4 bases had no gene match. Germline V gives CDR1 SGHTA, CDR2 FQGTGA. This CDR3 is 15 amino acids long.

The count of this clonotype is one. This chain joins TRBV7-9 and TRBJ2-1; no definite D call. The CDR3 is 11 amino acids. V was pared by 5 bases and J by 7 bases, with 6 bases between. Germline assignment: CDR1 SEHNR and CDR2 FQNEAQ (reference sequence). DNA of the CDR3: TGTGCCAGCAGCCGGATAAATGAGCAGTTCTTC. Translation gives CASSRINEQFF.

Note on this clonotype: Because the CDR3 is missing its conserved closing phenylalanine or tryptophan, this is likely a read error. The rearrangement uses TRBV12-3 or TRBV12-4 and TRBJ1-1; D not resolved. Trimming took 7 bases from V and 1 from J, leaving 19 bases between them. This CDR3 has 16 amino acids. CDR3 bases: TGTGCCAGCATCCCCGGGCAAAGGTTGGGGAACACTGAAGCTTTCCTT. It encodes CASIPGQRLGNTEAFL.

In this sample, this clonotype turned up a few times. The chain uses TRBV28 and TRBJ1-1, with D hard to call. Germline V lookup: CDR1 MDHEN, CDR2 SYDVKM. Trimming pared 4 bases from V and 7 bases from J, leaving 16 bases between. This CDR3 has 14 amino acids. CDR3 protein: CASSSIDSEGEAFF. CDR3 nucleotides: TGTGCCAGCAGTTCCATAGACTCCGAGGGTGAAGCTTTCTTT.